A selection of T cell receptor beta chains follows, all from one sample in a study of blood T cell repertoires in COVID-19. Profiled with immunoSEQ multiplex PCR; TCRdb holds only in-frame clones, not every one. The sample shows approximately 90,000 clones, more than 75% of them seen only once. Specimen: peripheral blood. These receptors came from a human donor in a cohort sampled during active COVID-19. The CDR3 runs from the conserved cysteine through the conserved F or W. Fields, in order: clone size, J gene, V gene, D gene, CDR3 DNA, CDR3 protein. D genes are given only for firm matches. Clone size is shown for a subset of rows, as once, few, many or a class of expanded clone.

abundance: .
j_gene: TRBJ2-5
v_gene: TRBV2
d_gene: TRBD2
CDR3nt: TGTGCCAGCAGCGTTACTAGCGGGAGCGACGAGACCCAGTACTTC
CDR3aa: CASSVTSGSDETQYF

abundance: .
j_gene: TRBJ2-6
v_gene: TRBV15
d_gene: TRBD1
CDR3nt: TGTGCCACCAGCAGGCCCCGGGACAGCACCCCGGGGCTCAACGTCCTGACTTTC
CDR3aa: CATSRPRDSTPGLNVLTF

abundance: .
j_gene: TRBJ2-1
v_gene: TRBV3-1/TRBV3-2
d_gene: TRBD2
CDR3nt: TGTGCCAGCAGCCAAGAAGCGGGAGGCTACAATGAGCAGTTCTTC
CDR3aa: CASSQEAGGYNEQFF

abundance: few
j_gene: TRBJ2-3
v_gene: TRBV5-1
d_gene: TRBD1
CDR3nt: TGCGCCAGCAGCTTCAGGGGGAGCACAGATACGCAGTATTTT
CDR3aa: CASSFRGSTDTQYF

abundance: .
j_gene: TRBJ1-1
v_gene: TRBV7-6
d_gene: .
CDR3nt: TGTGCCAGCAGCTTAGGCGGATTGAACACTGAAGCTTTCTTT
CDR3aa: CASSLGGLNTEAFF

abundance: .
j_gene: TRBJ2-1
v_gene: TRBV29-1
d_gene: TRBD2
CDR3nt: TGCAGCGCTGGAGGACTAGCGGAGTACAATGAGCAGTTCTTC
CDR3aa: CSAGGLAEYNEQFF

abundance: few
j_gene: TRBJ2-7
v_gene: TRBV7-6
d_gene: .
CDR3nt: TGTGCCAGCAGCTTAGGCCCCGGGGACACCCTGGAGCAGTACTTC
CDR3aa: CASSLGPGDTLEQYF

abundance: many
j_gene: TRBJ1-1
v_gene: TRBV10-3
d_gene: TRBD1
CDR3nt: TGTGCCGCCCGGGACAGGGCCGGATCGAACACTGAAGCTTTCTTT
CDR3aa: CAARDRAGSNTEAFF

abundance: .
j_gene: TRBJ1-2
v_gene: TRBV5-1
d_gene: TRBD1
CDR3nt: TGCGCCAGCAGCCACGGGACAGGGAACGGCTACACCTTC
CDR3aa: CASSHGTGNGYTF

abundance: .
j_gene: TRBJ1-3
v_gene: TRBV18
d_gene: .
CDR3nt: TGTGCCAGCTCACTCAGGGGCTCTGGAAACACCATATATTTT
CDR3aa: CASSLRGSGNTIYF

abundance: .
j_gene: TRBJ2-1
v_gene: TRBV3-1/TRBV3-2
d_gene: TRBD1
CDR3nt: TGTGCCAGCAGCTACGGACAGGACGTCAACAATGAGCAGTTCTTC
CDR3aa: CASSYGQDVNNEQFF

abundance: .
j_gene: TRBJ1-6
v_gene: TRBV13
d_gene: .
CDR3nt: TGTGCCAGCACCGCAGGGCGGAGTGAAAGGCCCCTCCACTTT
CDR3aa: CASTAGRSERPLHF

abundance: once
j_gene: TRBJ2-3
v_gene: TRBV19
d_gene: .
CDR3nt: TGTGCCAGTAGTATAGTGGGAGGAGATACGCAGTATTTT
CDR3aa: CASSIVGGDTQYF

abundance: .
j_gene: TRBJ2-2
v_gene: TRBV19
d_gene: .
CDR3nt: TGTGCCAGTAGTAGGGCGGGAACGAACACCGGGGAGCTGTTTTTT
CDR3aa: CASSRAGTNTGELFF

abundance: .
j_gene: TRBJ2-1
v_gene: TRBV6-2/TRBV6-3
d_gene: TRBD2
CDR3nt: TGTGCCAGCAGTTACTCCATCGTTAGCGGGAGTGTGAATGAGCAGTTCTTC
CDR3aa: CASSYSIVSGSVNEQFF

abundance: .
j_gene: TRBJ1-4
v_gene: TRBV27
d_gene: TRBD1
CDR3nt: TGTGCCAGCAGCGGACAGGGGGCGATGGCTAATGAAAAACTGTTTTTT
CDR3aa: CASSGQGAMANEKLFF

abundance: once
j_gene: TRBJ2-4
v_gene: TRBV28
d_gene: TRBD2
CDR3nt: TGTGCCAGCGTCCCCGGGGGGGAGTATGCCAAAAACATTCAGTACTTC
CDR3aa: CASVPGGEYAKNIQYF

abundance: .
j_gene: TRBJ2-2
v_gene: TRBV5-4
d_gene: .
CDR3nt: TGTGCCAGCAGTCAACAGGGACGCACCGGGGAGCTGTTTTTT
CDR3aa: CASSQQGRTGELFF

abundance: .
j_gene: TRBJ1-1
v_gene: TRBV2
d_gene: TRBD1
CDR3nt: TGTGCCAGCAGCTACGGACAGGGGGAAGCTTTCTTT
CDR3aa: CASSYGQGEAFF

abundance: .
j_gene: TRBJ1-1
v_gene: TRBV4-1
d_gene: TRBD1
CDR3nt: TGCGCCAGCAGCCAAGGTGGGACAGGGGCAAAACCTGAAGCTTTCTTT
CDR3aa: CASSQGGTGAKPEAFF

abundance: .
j_gene: TRBJ1-4
v_gene: TRBV5-1
d_gene: TRBD1
CDR3nt: TGCGCCAGCAGCCCCAACAGGGGAACTAATGAAAAACTGTTTTTT
CDR3aa: CASSPNRGTNEKLFF

abundance: .
j_gene: TRBJ2-3
v_gene: TRBV19
d_gene: TRBD2
CDR3nt: TGTGCCAGTACCCAAGGACTAGGCCGCACAGATACGCAGTATTTT
CDR3aa: CASTQGLGRTDTQYF

abundance: .
j_gene: TRBJ2-5
v_gene: TRBV7-6
d_gene: TRBD1
CDR3nt: TGTGCCAGCAGCTTATTTGGACAGGGGGGAGAGACCCAGTACTTC
CDR3aa: CASSLFGQGGETQYF

abundance: .
j_gene: TRBJ2-5
v_gene: TRBV5-1
d_gene: TRBD2
CDR3nt: TGCGCCAGCAGCTTGGGGGAGCTAGCGGGCCTCCAAGAGACCCAGTACTTC
CDR3aa: CASSLGELAGLQETQYF

abundance: .
j_gene: TRBJ2-1
v_gene: TRBV9
d_gene: TRBD2
CDR3nt: TGTGCCAGCAGCCCCCTCGGGACTAGCCCAGATGAGCAGTTCTTC
CDR3aa: CASSPLGTSPDEQFF

abundance: few
j_gene: TRBJ2-5
v_gene: TRBV5-4
d_gene: .
CDR3nt: TGTGCCAGCAGCCCAGAGGGGGTGGTTGAGACCCAGTACTTC
CDR3aa: CASSPEGVVETQYF

abundance: few
j_gene: TRBJ1-2
v_gene: TRBV5-4
d_gene: TRBD1
CDR3nt: TGTGCCAGCAGCTTGCTCAGGACAGGGATGTCCTCTCGCACCTTC
CDR3aa: CASSLLRTGMSSRTF

abundance: .
j_gene: TRBJ1-1
v_gene: TRBV18
d_gene: TRBD1
CDR3nt: TGTGCCAGCTCACCTTCGACAGGGCGCATGAACACTGAAGCTTTCTTT
CDR3aa: CASSPSTGRMNTEAFF

abundance: .
j_gene: TRBJ2-7
v_gene: TRBV3-1/TRBV3-2
d_gene: .
CDR3nt: TGTGCCAGCAGCCAAGGGAAGGGGTACAATTCCTACGAGCAGTACTTC
CDR3aa: CASSQGKGYNSYEQYF

abundance: .
j_gene: TRBJ1-4
v_gene: TRBV6-1
d_gene: TRBD1
CDR3nt: TGTGCCAGCAGCGAACAGGGGCTCCTTACTAATGAAAAACTGTTTTTT
CDR3aa: CASSEQGLLTNEKLFF

abundance: few
j_gene: TRBJ2-3
v_gene: TRBV11-3
d_gene: .
CDR3nt: TGTGCCAGCAGCTTAGGCGGCGGTACGCAGTATTTT
CDR3aa: CASSLGGGTQYF

abundance: few
j_gene: TRBJ2-5
v_gene: TRBV24-1
d_gene: TRBD1
CDR3nt: TGTGCCACCAGTAAATGGGGACAGGGTAGCCAAGAGACCCAGTACTTC
CDR3aa: CATSKWGQGSQETQYF

abundance: once
j_gene: TRBJ1-1
v_gene: TRBV18
d_gene: TRBD1
CDR3nt: TGTGCCAGCTCATTCCCGACAGGGGGTGGCACTGAAGCTTTCTTT
CDR3aa: CASSFPTGGGTEAFF

abundance: once
j_gene: TRBJ2-5
v_gene: TRBV6-5
d_gene: TRBD1
CDR3nt: TGTGCCAGCAGGGAGACAGGGGTGGAAGAGACCCAGTACTTC
CDR3aa: CASRETGVEETQYF

abundance: .
j_gene: TRBJ1-5
v_gene: TRBV7-9
d_gene: .
CDR3nt: TGTGCCAGCAGCCTCTCCTTCGATCAGCCCCAGCATTTT
CDR3aa: CASSLSFDQPQHF

abundance: once
j_gene: TRBJ1-2
v_gene: TRBV19
d_gene: .
CDR3nt: TGTGCCAGTAGTCCCCGTATAAGCAACTATGGCTACACCTTC
CDR3aa: CASSPRISNYGYTF

abundance: .
j_gene: TRBJ2-1
v_gene: TRBV5-5
d_gene: .
CDR3nt: TGTGCCAGCAGCTTGAAGGCCCTCAGCGGAGACTACAATGAGCAGTTCTTC
CDR3aa: CASSLKALSGDYNEQFF

abundance: once
j_gene: TRBJ2-3
v_gene: TRBV29-1
d_gene: TRBD1
CDR3nt: TGCAGCTCGGGACAGGGGGAAAACGGAGATACGCAGTATTTT
CDR3aa: CSSGQGENGDTQYF

abundance: few
j_gene: TRBJ2-1
v_gene: TRBV19
d_gene: TRBD2
CDR3nt: TGTGCCAGTAGTATAGGCGGGAGGGCCGGAAATGAGCAGTTCTTC
CDR3aa: CASSIGGRAGNEQFF

abundance: .
j_gene: TRBJ1-5
v_gene: TRBV28
d_gene: .
CDR3nt: TGTGCCAGCAATGAGGGCGAGGTTTCCAATCAGCCCCAGCATTTT
CDR3aa: CASNEGEVSNQPQHF

abundance: .
j_gene: TRBJ2-7
v_gene: TRBV5-4
d_gene: TRBD2
CDR3nt: TGTGCCAGCAGCTTGGGGCTAGCGGGAGGCGAGCAGTACTTC
CDR3aa: CASSLGLAGGEQYF

abundance: .
j_gene: TRBJ1-1
v_gene: TRBV15
d_gene: .
CDR3nt: TGTGCCACCAGCAGAGAGGGGGCAGGCGAAGGTACTGAAGCTTTCTTT
CDR3aa: CATSREGAGEGTEAFF

abundance: .
j_gene: TRBJ1-2
v_gene: TRBV11-2
d_gene: .
CDR3nt: TGTGCCAGCAGCCTGTTTCGGACAGTTGAGCTCTATGGCTACACCTTC
CDR3aa: CASSLFRTVELYGYTF

abundance: .
j_gene: TRBJ1-4
v_gene: TRBV6-5
d_gene: .
CDR3nt: TGTGCCAGCAGTTATAGTCCGACTAATGAAAAACTGTTTTTT
CDR3aa: CASSYSPTNEKLFF

abundance: .
j_gene: TRBJ1-3
v_gene: TRBV7-8
d_gene: .
CDR3nt: TGTGCCAGCACCCGGGGGCCTACTGGAAACACCATATATTTT
CDR3aa: CASTRGPTGNTIYF

abundance: .
j_gene: TRBJ2-1
v_gene: TRBV4-1
d_gene: TRBD2
CDR3nt: TGCGCCAGCAGCCAACCGGCCAGCGGGAGGTATGAGCAGTTCTTC
CDR3aa: CASSQPASGRYEQFF

abundance: once
j_gene: TRBJ2-3
v_gene: TRBV5-4
d_gene: TRBD2
CDR3nt: TGTGCCAGCAGCTTGGGACTAGCGGGAGTTTGGGATACGCAGTATTTT
CDR3aa: CASSLGLAGVWDTQYF